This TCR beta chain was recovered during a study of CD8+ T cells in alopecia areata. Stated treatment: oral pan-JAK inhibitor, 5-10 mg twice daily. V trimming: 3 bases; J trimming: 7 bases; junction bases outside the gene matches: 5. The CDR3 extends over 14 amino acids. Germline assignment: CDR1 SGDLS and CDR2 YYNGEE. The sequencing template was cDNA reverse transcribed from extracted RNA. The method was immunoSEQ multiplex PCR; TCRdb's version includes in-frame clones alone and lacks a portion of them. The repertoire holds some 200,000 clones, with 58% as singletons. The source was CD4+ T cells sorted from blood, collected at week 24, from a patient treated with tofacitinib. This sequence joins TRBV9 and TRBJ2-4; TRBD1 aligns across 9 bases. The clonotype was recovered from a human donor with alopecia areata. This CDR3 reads CASSGDRGSNIQYF. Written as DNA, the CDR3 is TGTGCCAGCAGCGGCGACAGGGGGTCGAACATTCAGTACTTC. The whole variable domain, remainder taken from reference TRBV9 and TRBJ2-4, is DSGVTQTPKHLITATGQRVTLRCSPRSGDLSVYWYQQSLDQGLQFLIQYYNGEERAKGNILERFSAQQFPDLHSELNLSSLELGDSALYFCASSGDRGSNIQYFGAGTRLSVL.